Following are 6 T cell receptor beta chains from one sample sequenced in a study of post-analysis software for immune sequencing data. Overall study findings and caveats: Higher frequency in patients than in controls was seen for 5 or 6 TRBV segments, with TRBV5-6, TRBV5-1 and TRBV20-1 among them.

Unique molecular identifiers had been added to the TCR beta cDNA libraries. MiXCR was run by TCRdb on the PCR reads, yielding one entry per CDR3 protein. The top ten hold approximately 5.4% of the sample, which has a few hundred thousand distinct CDR3 sequences, 34% seen once. Antigen specificity for these receptors is unknown. The source material was blood. The receptors shown here come from a girl aged 2 to 17 with multiple sclerosis.

This clonotype was counted a few times. The CDR3 region has the DNA TGTGCCAGCAGTTACGGGGCCTGGGACTATGGCTACACCTTC. Translated, it gives CASSYGAWDYGYTF. This chain links TRBV6-5 with TRBJ1-2, with D possibly matching TRBD1 (5 bases). The CDR3 loop spans 14 amino acids. Germline CDR1 is MNHEY and CDR2 is SVGAGI. Trimming pared 2 bases from V and 3 bases from J, leaving 10 bases between.

This chain connects TRBV5-1 to TRBJ1-4; a weak D match, TRBD1 (5 bases). CDR3 length: 13 amino acids. Trimming left V 7 bases short and J 8 bases short, with 15 bases between. The germline V gene encodes CDR1 SGHRS and CDR2 YFSETQ. The CDR3 reads CASRPGPGEKLFF. In DNA form, the CDR3 reads TGCGCCAGCCGGCCGGGACCGGGGGAAAAACTGTTTTTT.

The chain couples TRBV11-3 to TRBJ2-3, with 7 bases that match TRBD2. J gave up 2 bases and V 6 bases, and 5 bases lay outside the gene matches. The CDR3 spans 14 residues. Germline CDR1 is SGHNT and CDR2 is YENEEA. The CDR3 sequence: CASRASGDTDTQYF. The CDR3 DNA follows: TGTGCCAGCAGGGCTAGCGGAGACACAGATACGCAGTATTTT.

The rearrangement uses TRBV6-5 and TRBJ2-3; 7 bases fit TRBD2. V shed 6 bases, J shed 5 bases, and the junction held 14 bases outside the gene matches. The CDR3 sequence is 16 residues long. Per the germline V gene, CDR1 is MNHEY and CDR2 is SVGAGI. CDR3: CASRSSRGGGGDTQYF. The CDR3 coding sequence is TGTGCCAGCAGGAGTTCCCGTGGGGGGGGGGGAGATACGCAGTATTTT.

This clonotype was counted a few times. This chain connects TRBV20-1 to TRBJ2-7; 8 bases match TRBD2. The germline V gene has CDR1 DFQATT and CDR2 SNEGSKA (reference sequence). The V and J ends lost 6 bases and 4 bases, in that order; junction bases with no gene match: 14. The CDR3 is 15 amino acids. CDR3 DNA sequence: TGCAGTGCGAGCCCCGCGGGGGGTATAGGTTACGAGCAGTACTTC. Its translation: CSASPAGGIGYEQYF.

J is TRBJ2-7 and V is TRBV6-2 or TRBV6-3, with D perhaps TRBD2 (6 bases). V was pared by 6 bases and J by 10 bases, with 16 bases between. This CDR3 is built from 12 residues. Germline V gene lookup returns CDR1 MNHEY and CDR2 SVGEGT. The CDR3: CASSLSPTSQYF. CDR3 coding DNA: TGTGCCAGCAGCCTCTCTCCGACTAGTCAGTACTTC.